The source of this TCR beta chain is a study of identical twins. Findings of the study overall: Weaker excess sharing between twins was seen in beta out-of-frame sequences.

Trimming removed 2 bases from V and 13 bases from J, with 9 bases in between. From germline, CDR1 is LGHDT and CDR2 YNNKEL (reference sequence). The CDR3 totals 11 residues. Unique molecular identifiers were present on the cDNA, which also gained a universal primer site by template switching. TCRdb processed the 5' RACE reads anew with MiXCR; each CDR3 protein has one entry. The sample consists of some 1,600,000 distinct CDR3 sequences, about 31% of them appearing once. In this sample, this clonotype turned up a few times. Its antigen remains unidentified. A read error is possible here, since a much larger clone lies one base away.

Sequencing was done on a sample of cord blood. The rearrangement joins TRBV3-1 to TRBJ2-1, with D maybe TRBD2 (5 bases). This receptor was taken from a newborn girl in good health. The CDR3 DNA reads TGTGCCAGCAGCCAAAGGGAGACCCAGTTCTTC. Translation gives CASSQRETQFF.